This TCR beta chain is drawn from a study of control samples from healthy donors and cancer patients. The length of the CDR3 is 16 residues. Germline loops: CDR1 MDHEN, CDR2 SYDVKM. Trimming removed 4 bases from V and 3 bases from J, with 19 bases in between. Profiling relied on immunoSEQ multiplex PCR, and the TCRdb table lists in-frame clones only, not all of them. The sample consists of approximately 160,000 clones, roughly 92% of them appearing once. The sample taken for sequencing was blood. The chain combines TRBV28 with TRBJ2-7; no definite D call. This receptor was taken from a woman aged 30 to 39 in good health. CDR3 DNA: TGTGCCAGCAGTTCCCCCTGGTTAGGGATAGACTACGAGCAGTACTTC. It is translated as CASSSPWLGIDYEQYF.